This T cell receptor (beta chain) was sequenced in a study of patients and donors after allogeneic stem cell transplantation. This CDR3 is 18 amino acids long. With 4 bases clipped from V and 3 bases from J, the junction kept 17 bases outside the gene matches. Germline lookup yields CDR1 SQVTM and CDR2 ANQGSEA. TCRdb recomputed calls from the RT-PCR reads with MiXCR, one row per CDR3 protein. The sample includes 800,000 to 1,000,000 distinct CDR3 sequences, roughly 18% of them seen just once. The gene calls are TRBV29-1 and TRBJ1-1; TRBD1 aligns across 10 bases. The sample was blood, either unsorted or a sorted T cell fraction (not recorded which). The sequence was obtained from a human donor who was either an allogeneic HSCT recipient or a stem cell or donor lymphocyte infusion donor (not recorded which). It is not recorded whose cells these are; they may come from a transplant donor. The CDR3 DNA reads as TGCAGCGTTGTGTCCAGAAAGGATCCGGGACAGGGGCACACTGAAGCTTTCTTT. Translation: CSVVSRKDPGQGHTEAFF.